A selection of T cell receptor beta chains follows, all from one sample in a study of T cells in Graves' hyperthyroidism and ophthalmopathy. One entry per CDR3 protein, called by TCRdb with MiXCR from the multiplex PCR reads. This sample has fewer than 700,000 distinct CDR3 sequences, with more than 15% found just once. The material sequenced was blood. These TCRs come from a woman between 18 and 30 years old with Graves' ophthalmopathy. CDR3s include the opening cysteine and the closing phenylalanine or tryptophan. Fields, in order: D gene, clone size, V gene, J gene, CDR3 protein, CDR3 DNA. A D gene is named only where the DNA matches it firmly. The size field is filled for only some rows; it gives once, few, many or a size class.

d_gene: -
abundance: -
v_gene: TRBV7-8
j_gene: TRBJ1-1
CDR3aa: CASSLFFGGTLSTEAFF
CDR3nt: TGTGCCAGCAGCTTATTTTTCGGGGGTACACTGAGCACTGAAGCTTTCTTT

d_gene: -
abundance: many
v_gene: TRBV11-2
j_gene: TRBJ1-4
CDR3aa: CASSLPPRQDENEKLFF
CDR3nt: TGTGCCAGCAGCTTGCCCCCCCGGCAGGACGAAAATGAAAAACTGTTTTTT

d_gene: TRBD1
abundance: many
v_gene: TRBV7-6
j_gene: TRBJ2-3
CDR3aa: CASVGQGAGDTQYF
CDR3nt: TGTGCCAGCGTCGGACAGGGGGCCGGAGATACGCAGTATTTT

d_gene: -
abundance: many
v_gene: TRBV11-3
j_gene: TRBJ2-1
CDR3aa: CASSLGLGLGEQFF
CDR3nt: TGTGCCAGCAGCTTAGGTCTCGGCCTCGGGGAGCAGTTCTTC

d_gene: -
abundance: -
v_gene: TRBV25-1
j_gene: TRBJ2-1
CDR3aa: CASSEEWETGSENEQFF
CDR3nt: TGTGCCAGCAGTGAAGAATGGGAGACAGGCTCGGAGAATGAGCAGTTCTTC

d_gene: TRBD1
abundance: many
v_gene: TRBV19
j_gene: TRBJ1-5
CDR3aa: CASSITGQGALGNQPQHF
CDR3nt: TGTGCCAGTAGTATTACGGGACAGGGGGCGCTTGGCAATCAGCCCCAGCATTTT

d_gene: TRBD2
abundance: many
v_gene: TRBV11-3
j_gene: TRBJ2-7
CDR3aa: CASSPSPAGGNEQYF
CDR3nt: TGTGCCAGCAGCCCTTCCCCAGCGGGAGGGAACGAGCAGTACTTC

d_gene: TRBD1
abundance: -
v_gene: TRBV12-3/TRBV12-4
j_gene: TRBJ1-3
CDR3aa: CASSPTGTGITSGNTIYF
CDR3nt: TGTGCCAGCAGTCCCACCGGGACAGGGATCACGTCTGGAAACACCATATATTTT

d_gene: TRBD2
abundance: -
v_gene: TRBV6-1
j_gene: TRBJ2-3
CDR3aa: CASSEALAGTDTQYF
CDR3nt: TGTGCCAGCAGTGAAGCGCTAGCGGGCACAGATACGCAGTATTTT

d_gene: TRBD1
abundance: many
v_gene: TRBV27
j_gene: TRBJ1-2
CDR3aa: CASSSNDRGLGGYTF
CDR3nt: TGTGCCAGCAGTTCAAATGACAGGGGGCTTGGTGGCTACACCTTC

d_gene: TRBD1
abundance: few
v_gene: TRBV28
j_gene: TRBJ1-2
CDR3aa: CASSLGTGVLYGYTF
CDR3nt: TGTGCCAGCAGTTTAGGGACAGGCGTTCTCTATGGCTACACCTTC

d_gene: TRBD1
abundance: many
v_gene: TRBV27
j_gene: TRBJ1-1
CDR3aa: CASSPGTGGNTEAFF
CDR3nt: TGTGCCAGCAGTCCAGGGACAGGGGGCAATACTGAAGCTTTCTTT

d_gene: -
abundance: many
v_gene: TRBV6-1
j_gene: TRBJ1-1
CDR3aa: CASRTLEGTEAFF
CDR3nt: TGTGCCAGCAGAACCCTGGAAGGCACTGAAGCTTTCTTT

d_gene: TRBD1
abundance: -
v_gene: TRBV6-1
j_gene: TRBJ1-1
CDR3aa: CASGTGRDTEAFF
CDR3nt: TGTGCAAGCGGGACAGGAAGGGACACTGAAGCTTTCTTT

d_gene: TRBD2
abundance: -
v_gene: TRBV6-5
j_gene: TRBJ2-5
CDR3aa: CASSYGLAGSFETQYF
CDR3nt: TGTGCCAGCAGTTACGGGCTAGCGGGGTCGTTCGAGACCCAGTACTTC

d_gene: -
abundance: -
v_gene: TRBV5-5
j_gene: TRBJ1-1
CDR3aa: CASSGAAPYEAFF
CDR3nt: TGTGCCAGCTCCGGTGCAGCCCCATATGAAGCTTTCTTT